This T cell receptor beta chain was documented in a study of blood T cell repertoires in COVID-19. Study-level background: From the United States, Italy and Spain came samples of acute and convalescent COVID-19. The cDNA or gDNA used as material had been derived from T cells, B-cell-depleted T cells, or PBMCs.

Per the authors' pipeline: Researchers report that nucleated cell counts were estimated from reference gene primer amplification. Measured with immunoSEQ multiplex PCR; TCRdb has only the in-frame clones, and not every one. Clone size and the V and J calls come from that table; the DNA yielded D and trimming. The sample carries some 270,000 clones, more than 85% recorded once. CDR1 is MNHEY and CDR2 is SVGAGI in the germline V gene. V was trimmed by 2 bases and J by 8 bases, leaving 12 bases between them. The CDR3 covers 13 residues. The chain uses TRBV6-5 and TRBJ1-1; D gene unclear. What was sequenced was peripheral blood. The sequence was obtained from a man younger than 45 with acute or convalescent COVID-19. The CDR3 nucleotides read TGTGCCAGCAGTTACCGGGGATCCAGGGAAGCTTTCTTT. This sequence encodes CASSYRGSREAFF.